These 28 T cell receptor beta chains came from one sample sequenced in a study of shared clonotypes between healthy human individuals. TCRdb keeps only in-frame clones here, not all; method: immunoSEQ multiplex PCR. The sample consists of about 2.4 million clones, roughly 93% of them appearing once. The sequenced material came from naive CD4+ T cells from PBMCs. Subset meaning: CD45RA+ positively selected. Receptors were obtained from a young man in good health. Some clones in this sample may be carry-over from other donors' samples.

The chain is built from TRBV30 and TRBJ2-7; perhaps TRBD1 as D (6 bases). CDR1 and CDR2 (germline): GTSNPN, SVGIG (reference sequence). The V end was cut by 2 bases, the J end by 2 bases, with 10 bases between. The CDR3 consists of 13 residues. CDR3 loop: CAWSPRGPYEQYF. CDR3 nucleotide sequence: TGTGCCTGGAGTCCCAGGGGTCCCTACGAGCAGTACTTC.

The CDR3 coding sequence is TGTGCCAGCAGGGAGGGACTAACTCAAGAGACCCAGTACTTC. Encoded protein: CASREGLTQETQYF. This chain links TRBV6-1 with TRBJ2-5; 7 bases match TRBD2. Germline CDR1 is MNHNS and CDR2 is SASEGT. The ends lost 6 bases at V and 2 bases at J; junction bases unmatched: 6. This CDR3 is built from 14 residues.

V is TRBV6-1 and J is TRBJ2-5, with unresolved D. This CDR3 is built from 15 residues. Trimming shortened V by 4 bases and J by 2 bases, and 14 bases separated the two germline ends. The germline CDR1 and CDR2 sequences are MNHNS and SASEGT. CDR3 nucleotides: TGTGCCAGCAGTGGTCGACGGCAATCTCAAGAGACCCAGTACTTC. This encodes CASSGRRQSQETQYF.

The J gene is TRBJ1-6, the V gene TRBV6-5; D is unresolved. Trimming removed 2 bases at V and 10 bases at J, with 15 bases between. Looked up from germline, CDR1 is MNHEY and CDR2 is SVGAGI. The CDR3 contains 15 residues. The CDR3: CASSYNRVPTSPLHF. The CDR3, as DNA: TGTGCCAGCAGTTACAACAGAGTCCCCACATCACCCCTCCACTTT.

The CDR3 DNA reads TGTGCCGGGTCCCGGGACATTGCCTACGAGCAGTACTTC. It translates to CAGSRDIAYEQYF. This chain links TRBV6-1 with TRBJ2-7; D is possibly TRBD1 (6 bases). V was cut by 11 bases and J by 2 bases, with 16 bases left in between. CDR1 and CDR2 from the germline V gene are MNHNS and SASEGT. The CDR3 totals 13 residues.

The chain joins TRBV19 to TRBJ1-2; TRBD1 matches at 7 bases. Germline CDR1 is LNHDA and CDR2 is SQIVND (reference sequence). This CDR3 is built from 15 residues. J lost 2 bases, V lost 3 bases, and 6 bases had no gene match. This chain's CDR3 is CASSITGDRNYGYTF. Here the CDR3 DNA reads TGTGCCAGTAGTATTACAGGGGACCGGAACTATGGCTACACCTTC. The whole variable domain, remainder taken from reference TRBV19 and TRBJ1-2, is DGGITQSPKYLFRKEGQNVTLSCEQNLNHDAMYWYRQDPGQGLRLIYYSQIVNDFQKGDIAEGYSVSREKKESFPLTVTSAQKNPTAFYLCASSITGDRNYGYTFGSGTRLTVV.

J is TRBJ2-1 and V is TRBV18; 7 nucleotides match TRBD1. The CDR3 runs to 15 residues. V trimming: 3 bases; J trimming: 3 bases; junction bases outside the gene matches: 5. Germline V gene data show CDR1 as KGHSH and CDR2 as LQKENI. The CDR3 sequence: CASSPGQSNYNEQFF. The CDR3 nucleotides are TGTGCCAGCTCACCGGGACAGTCTAACTACAATGAGCAGTTCTTC.

This chain uses TRBV9 with TRBJ2-1; 11 bases fit TRBD2. The CDR3 length is 16 residues. V dropped 1 base and J dropped 4; count of bases not matched to a gene: 4. Germline assignment: CDR1 SGDLS and CDR2 YYNGEE. CDR3: CASSVLGTSGYNEQFF. In nucleotides, the CDR3 is TGTGCCAGCAGCGTACTTGGGACTAGCGGTTACAATGAGCAGTTCTTC. Complete variable domain (other parts from reference TRBV9 and TRBJ2-1): DSGVTQTPKHLITATGQRVTLRCSPRSGDLSVYWYQQSLDQGLQFLIQYYNGEERAKGNILERFSAQQFPDLHSELNLSSLELGDSALYFCASSVLGTSGYNEQFFGPGTRLTVL.

V and J are TRBV7-3 and TRBJ2-1; 8 bases map to TRBD1. This CDR3 is 14 amino acids long. Trimming at V came to 2 bases and at J to 5 bases, leaving 2 bases not matched to a gene. In germline, CDR1 is SGHTA, CDR2 FQGTGA. DNA for the CDR3: TGTGCCAGCAGCTTACAGGGGGCGGACAATGAGCAGTTCTTC. This encodes CASSLQGADNEQFF.

V gene TRBV18 combines with J gene TRBJ2-5; D unresolved. The V gene lost 3 bases and the J gene lost 5 bases, with 7 bases spanning the gap. Germline-derived CDR1 and CDR2 are KGHSH and LQKENI. The CDR3 totals 12 residues. In DNA, the CDR3 is TGTGCCAGCTCACCTTACCGGGAGACCCAGTACTTC. The encoded protein is CASSPYRETQYF.

This clone was observed once. The rearrangement links TRBV9 to TRBJ1-2; tentative D call: TRBD1 (5 bases). Germline V gives CDR1 SGDLS, CDR2 YYNGEE. CDR3 length equals 13 residues. The germline V and J ends were trimmed by 4 bases and 7 bases, with 14 bases remaining between them. The CDR3 loop is CASSPGGFSGYTF. CDR3 DNA sequence: TGTGCCAGCAGCCCGGGGGGGTTCTCTGGCTACACCTTC.

The V call is TRBV5-1, the J call TRBJ1-5; a weak D match, TRBD1 (6 bases). The CDR3 covers 15 residues. V dropped 2 bases and J dropped 4 bases, with 13 bases sitting between them. Looked up from germline, CDR1 is SGHRS and CDR2 is YFSETQ. CDR3 protein: CASSFGGAENQPQHF. CDR3 in DNA: TGCGCCAGCAGCTTTGGGGGCGCGGAGAATCAGCCCCAGCATTTT.

The gene calls are TRBV9 and TRBJ2-2; 12 positions match TRBD2. This CDR3 region has 17 residues. Germline V CDR1 and CDR2: SGDLS, YYNGEE. V lost 4 bases and J lost 6; bases outside the gene matches: 10. The CDR3: CASSPLIRLAGAGELFF. The CDR3 bases are TGTGCCAGCAGCCCGCTCATTAGACTAGCGGGAGCCGGGGAGCTGTTTTTT. The variable domain in full, completed from reference TRBV9 and TRBJ2-2, reads DSGVTQTPKHLITATGQRVTLRCSPRSGDLSVYWYQQSLDQGLQFLIQYYNGEERAKGNILERFSAQQFPDLHSELNLSSLELGDSALYFCASSPLIRLAGAGELFFGEGSRLTVL.

V usage is TRBV7-9 and J usage is TRBJ1-1; D gene unclear. The germline V gene encodes CDR1 SEHNR and CDR2 FQNEAQ (reference sequence). This CDR3 contains 15 residues. V shed 5 bases and J shed 2 bases, with 15 bases lying between them. CDR3 residues: CASSPGWRVNTEAFF. CDR3 sequence (DNA): TGTGCCAGCAGCCCCGGTTGGAGGGTTAACACTGAAGCTTTCTTT. Complete variable domain (other parts from reference TRBV7-9 and TRBJ1-1): DTGVSQNPRHKITKRGQNVTFRCDPISEHNRLYWYRQTLGQGPEFLTYFQNEAQLEKSRLLSDRFSAERPKGSFSTLEIQRTEQGDSAMYLCASSPGWRVNTEAFFGQGTRLTVV.

The V gene is TRBV18, the J gene TRBJ1-1; D is unclear. V was cut by 2 bases and J by 4 bases, with 14 bases left in between. The CDR3 runs 15 residues. Germline loops: CDR1 KGHSH, CDR2 LQKENI. The CDR3 bases are TGTGCCAGCTCACCATTTGTAGGGATCAGCACTGAAGCTTTCTTT. Its translation is CASSPFVGISTEAFF.

V and J are TRBV9 and TRBJ2-5; D gene ambiguous. Germline CDR1 and CDR2: SGDLS and YYNGEE. Between the trimmed V and J ends, which lost 1 base and 5 bases, there was a span of 15 bases. This CDR3 is built from 15 residues. The CDR3 sequence: CASSVTSTLFETQYF. In DNA form, the CDR3 reads TGTGCCAGCAGCGTAACCTCGACCTTGTTCGAGACCCAGTACTTC.

For this clone: The sample contains more than one DNA sequence encoding this CDR3. V gene TRBV4-1 combines with J gene TRBJ2-2; no clear D gene. The CDR3 covers 15 residues. The ends were cut back, 1 base at V and 1 base at J, with 7 bases in the middle. The V gene's germline CDR1 is MGHRA and CDR2 YSYEKL. The CDR3, as DNA: TGCGCCAGCAGCCAAGGGCACGGGAACACCGGGGAGCTGTTTTTT. It is translated as CASSQGHGNTGELFF.

The rearrangement links TRBV18 to TRBJ2-7; either TRBD1 or TRBD2 may supply D (5 bases each). CDR1 and CDR2 from the germline V gene are KGHSH and LQKENI. The CDR3 sequence is 15 residues long. The germline V and J ends were trimmed by 3 bases and 0 bases, with 12 bases remaining between them. In DNA form, the CDR3 reads TGTGCCAGCTCACCGACGGGGCTCCACTCCTACGAGCAGTACTTC. Its protein product is CASSPTGLHSYEQYF.

This clone was counted once. The chain's CDR3 is CASSRGRAWETQYF. CDR3 coding DNA: TGTGCCAGTAGTCGGGGGAGGGCCTGGGAGACCCAGTACTTC. V is TRBV19 and J is TRBJ2-5; 7 nucleotides line up with TRBD2. J was trimmed by 5 bases and V by 5 bases; bases with no gene match: 8. Germline V gene data show CDR1 as LNHDA and CDR2 as SQIVND (reference sequence). CDR3 length: 14 amino acids.

The rearrangement uses TRBV28 and TRBJ2-3, with TRBD2 identical over 13 bases. Germline lookup yields CDR1 MDHEN and CDR2 SYDVKM. The length of the CDR3 is 21 residues. The J segment lost 3 bases and the V segment lost 1 base, leaving 16 bases of the junction unmatched. The CDR3 DNA is TGTGCCAGCAGTTTATACCCGGCAGGGATCACTAGCGGGAGGGATACAGATACGCAGTATTTT. Translation: CASSLYPAGITSGRDTDTQYF.

The chain is built from TRBV5-4 and TRBJ2-5; 7 positions agree with TRBD2. V dropped 4 bases and J dropped 12; count of bases not matched to a gene: 6. The length of the CDR3 is 11 residues. Germline-derived CDR1 and CDR2 are SGHNT and YYREEE (reference sequence). Here the CDR3 DNA reads TGTGCCAGCAGCCAAGGGAGGGGAGAGTACTTC. It encodes CASSQGRGEYF.

The sample holds one count of this clone. The chain combines TRBV28 with TRBJ2-1; D unclear. Trimming shortened V by 3 bases and J by 4 bases, and 13 bases separated the two germline ends. CDR3 length: 15 amino acids. Germline V lookup: CDR1 MDHEN, CDR2 SYDVKM. The CDR3 DNA reads as TGTGCCAGCAGTTTTACACAGCTGACATACAATGAGCAGTTCTTC. This translates into CASSFTQLTYNEQFF.

As to this clone: The sample carries other DNA sequences with the same CDR3. This sequence joins TRBV28 and TRBJ2-1; possible D gene TRBD2, 6 bases. This CDR3 is 15 amino acids long. In germline, CDR1 is MDHEN, CDR2 SYDVKM. Deletions cut 6 bases from V and 0 bases from J, with 12 bases between. CDR3 in DNA: TGTGCCAGCAGCAACGGGGGAAGCTCCTACAATGAGCAGTTCTTC. Its translation: CASSNGGSSYNEQFF.

This clone has more than one count but fewer than ten. The chain is built from TRBV6-5 and TRBJ1-2; no definite D call. V was trimmed by 6 bases and J by 5 bases, leaving 13 bases between them. CDR1 MNHEY and CDR2 SVGAGI come from the germline V gene. The CDR3 runs to 13 residues. CDR3 region: CASRNSRGYGYTF. The CDR3 bases are TGTGCCAGCAGGAACTCCAGAGGGTATGGCTACACCTTC.

The rearrangement uses TRBV28 and TRBJ1-3, with D maybe TRBD1 (5 bases). Trimming took 2 bases from V and 0 from J, leaving 14 bases between them. In germline, CDR1 is MDHEN, CDR2 SYDVKM. The CDR3 consists of 17 residues. The CDR3 coding sequence is TGTGCCAGCAGTTTAACCCCGGACACAATCTCTGGAAACACCATATATTTT. Its translation: CASSLTPDTISGNTIYF.

This clone appeared a single time. The chain joins TRBV2 to TRBJ2-3; D is undetermined. Germline values: CDR1 SNHLY, CDR2 FYNNEI. Between the trimmed V and J ends, which lost 1 base and 4 bases, there was a span of 9 bases. The CDR3 has 14 amino acids. The CDR3 is CASSEESGPDTQYF. CDR3 in DNA: TGTGCCAGCAGTGAAGAATCCGGACCAGATACGCAGTATTTT.

CDR3 sequence: CASSEPDRGDFYEQYF. The CDR3 DNA follows: TGTGCCAGCAGTGAACCAGACAGGGGAGATTTCTACGAGCAGTACTTC. This chain uses TRBV2 with TRBJ2-7; TRBD1 aligns across 8 bases. The V gene's germline CDR1 is SNHLY and CDR2 FYNNEI. The CDR3 covers 16 residues. V trimming: 2 bases; J trimming: 3 bases; junction bases outside the gene matches: 9.

The chain links TRBV28 to TRBJ2-1; 7 nucleotides match TRBD2. Trimming cost V 2 bases and J 6 bases; bases outside gene matches: 7. This CDR3 spans 15 amino acids. Germline values: CDR1 MDHEN, CDR2 SYDVKM. The CDR3 region is CASSLAGASRNEQFF. For the CDR3, the DNA is TGTGCCAGCAGTTTAGCGGGAGCCTCTCGCAATGAGCAGTTCTTC.